These 9 T cell receptor beta chains originate from one sample sequenced in a study of T cell responses to AZD1222 COVID-19 vaccine. TCRdb's copy holds only in-frame clones and misses some; the assay was immunoSEQ multiplex PCR. This sample has around 95,000 clones, with around 90% found just once. Material: peripheral blood, obtained on day 0 of AZD1222 vaccination. All receptors come from an adult in good health.

This clone has a single count. The chain combines TRBV5-1 with TRBJ1-4, with D uncertain. From germline, CDR1 is SGHRS and CDR2 YFSETQ. V lost 0 bases and J 4 bases, leaving 7 bases between the germline ends. The CDR3 is 14 amino acids. The CDR3 loop reads CASSLGQDNEKLFF. The CDR3 DNA reads as TGCGCCAGCAGCTTGGGGCAGGATAATGAAAAACTGTTTTTT.

The chain recombines TRBV11-2 with TRBJ2-1; D gene ambiguous. The CDR3 length is 13 residues. The germline CDR1 and CDR2 sequences are SGHAT and FQNNGV. The V end was cut by 5 bases, the J end by 4 bases, with 9 bases between. CDR3 nucleotide sequence: TGTGCCAGCAGCCTATCAGCATACAATGAGCAGTTCTTC. It is translated as CASSLSAYNEQFF.

This rearrangement joins TRBV27 to TRBJ1-1; D might be TRBD1 (5 bases). The ends were cut back, 7 bases at V and 5 bases at J, with 23 bases in the middle. This CDR3 region has 16 residues. Germline V gene lookup returns CDR1 MNHEY and CDR2 SMNVEV (reference sequence). CDR3 DNA: TGTGCCAGCAATACGACAGAGAAGTTTTTTTTTACTGAAGCTTTCTTT. This encodes CASNTTEKFFFTEAFF.

The chain has TRBV5-8 and TRBJ1-5; 8 bases are a match to TRBD1. CDR1 is SGHTS, CDR2 YDEGEE, per germline. After removal of 1 base from V and 6 bases from J, the junction contained 6 bases not matched to a gene. The CDR3 consists of 15 residues. The CDR3 DNA reads as TGTGCCAGCAGCTTGAGGAACAGGGGGGGTCAGCCCCAGCATTTT. Amino acids: CASSLRNRGGQPQHF. Full variable domain (rest looked up from reference TRBV5-8 and TRBJ1-5): EAGVTQSPTHLIKTRGQQATLRCSPISGHTSVYWYQQALGLGLQFLLWYDEGEERNRGNFPPRFSGRQFPNYSSELNVNALELEDSALYLCASSLRNRGGQPQHFGDGTRLSIL.

The CDR3 coding sequence is TGTGCCAGCAGCTTAGGGCCAGTCTACTCTGAAAAACTGTTTTTT. Encoded protein: CASSLGPVYSEKLFF. The chain combines TRBV11-2 with TRBJ1-4; D call uncertain. The length of the CDR3 is 15 residues. Germline V gene sequence: CDR1 SGHAT, CDR2 FQNNGV. The V and J ends lost 1 base and 7 bases respectively, with 13 bases between them.

The chain links TRBV2 to TRBJ2-6; 10 bases are a match to TRBD1. J gave up 4 bases and V 11 bases, and 11 bases lay outside the gene matches. CDR1 and CDR2 from the germline V gene are SNHLY and FYNNEI. This CDR3 has 16 residues. The CDR3 loop reads CAGNRQGAPGANVLTF. CDR3 bases: TGTGCCGGGAATCGACAGGGGGCGCCCGGGGCCAACGTCCTGACTTTC.

As for this clone: This same CDR3 is encoded by further DNA sequences in the sample. The chain recombines TRBV9 with TRBJ2-3, with 8 positions matching TRBD1. There are 15 residues in the CDR3. J gave up 1 base and V 3 bases, and 4 bases lay outside the gene matches. Germline V lookup: CDR1 SGDLS, CDR2 YYNGEE. CDR3 sequence reads: CASSAQGAGTDTQYF. CDR3 nucleotide sequence: TGTGCCAGCAGCGCTCAGGGGGCGGGCACAGATACGCAGTATTTT.

V usage is TRBV15 and J usage is TRBJ2-5; 7 nucleotides align to TRBD1. The CDR3 loop spans 15 amino acids. V lost 3 bases to trimming and J lost 2 bases; unmatched junction nucleotides: 6. The germline gives CDR1 LNHNV, CDR2 YYDKDF (reference sequence). The CDR3 sequence: CATSSWTGEQETQYF. In DNA form, the CDR3 reads TGTGCCACCAGCAGCTGGACAGGCGAACAAGAGACCCAGTACTTC. Full variable domain (rest looked up from reference TRBV15 and TRBJ2-5): DAMVIQNPRYQVTQFGKPVTLSCSQTLNHNVMYWYQQKSSQAPKLLFHYYDKDFNNEADTPDNFQSRRPNTSFCFLDIRSPGLGDTAMYLCATSSWTGEQETQYFGPGTRLLVL.

The chain carries TRBV4-2 and TRBJ1-4; D unresolved. The ends were cut back, 0 bases at V and 1 base at J, with 6 bases in the middle. The CDR3 has 15 amino acids. Germline values: CDR1 LGHNA, CDR2 YNFKEQ. The CDR3 DNA reads as TGTGCCAGCAGCCAAGACTCCCAAACTAATGAAAAACTGTTTTTT. Translating gives CASSQDSQTNEKLFF.